This TCR beta chain appears in the sequencing data of a study of blood T cells in healthy people across ages. In its sample, this clonotype was seen a few times. Isolation recovered at least 6.5 million PBMCs from every sample. The CDR3 totals 16 residues. V was cut by 3 bases and J by 7 bases, with 20 bases left in between. In germline, CDR1 is SGDLS, CDR2 YYNGEE. Alongside a J-beta primer mix, a sample-barcoded 5' primer served in a second PCR lasting about 7 to 11 cycles. TCRdb re-derived calls from the 5' RACE reads in MiXCR, one entry per CDR3 protein. Of around 1,000,000 distinct CDR3 sequences listed, less than 25% were seen once; the top ten hold around 0.75%. This sample was also put to use in a study of T cells of mothers and their children. That source adds: The yield was over 9 million TCR beta CDR3 reads from each mother and some 3 million from each child. The shaping of TCR recombination output by thymic selection is similar in related and unrelated pairs.

V and J are TRBV9 and TRBJ2-4, with unresolved D. Input material: blood. The source is a girl aged 2-15 years in good health. CDR3 sequence (DNA): TGTGCCAGCAGCGCCCCGCCGGACCGGGTCGGGAACATTCAGTACTTC. Protein: CASSAPPDRVGNIQYF. The whole variable domain, filled in from reference TRBV9 and TRBJ2-4, reads DSGVTQTPKHLITATGQRVTLRCSPRSGDLSVYWYQQSLDQGLQFLIQYYNGEERAKGNILERFSAQQFPDLHSELNLSSLELGDSALYFCASSAPPDRVGNIQYFGAGTRLSVL.